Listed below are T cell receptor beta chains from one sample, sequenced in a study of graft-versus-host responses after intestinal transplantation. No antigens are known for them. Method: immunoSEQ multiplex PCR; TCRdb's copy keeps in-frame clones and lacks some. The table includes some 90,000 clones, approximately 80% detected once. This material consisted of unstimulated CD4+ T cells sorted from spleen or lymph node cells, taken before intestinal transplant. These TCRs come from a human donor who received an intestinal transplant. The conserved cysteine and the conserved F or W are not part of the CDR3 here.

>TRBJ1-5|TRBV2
ASSEEAGRQPQH
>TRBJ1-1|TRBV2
ASSQQGARGTEAF
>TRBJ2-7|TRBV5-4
ASSFTGGAAYEQY
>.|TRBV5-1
ASSPPPGGPYEQY
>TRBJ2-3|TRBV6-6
ASNSRTSGHTDTQY
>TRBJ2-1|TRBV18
ASSPTLQGYNEQF
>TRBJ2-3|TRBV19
ASSMGGHTQY
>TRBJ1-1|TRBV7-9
ASSTKGETEAF
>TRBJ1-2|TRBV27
ASSLSGIGYT
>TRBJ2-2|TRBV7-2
ASILEAGGELF
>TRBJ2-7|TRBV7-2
ASSRQGGNEQY
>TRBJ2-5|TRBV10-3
AISESGGRETQY
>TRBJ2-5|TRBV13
ASSSPGDRGPSERETQY
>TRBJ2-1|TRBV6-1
ASSARDFSYNEQF
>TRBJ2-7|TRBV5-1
ASSPLGTTGTPGQQY
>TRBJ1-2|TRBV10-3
AISGRRNYGYT
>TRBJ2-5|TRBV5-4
ASSERTGSETQY
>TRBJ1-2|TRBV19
ASRDIRDRVRYT
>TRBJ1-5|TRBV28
ASRPGTGFQPQH
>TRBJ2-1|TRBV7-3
ASSPGLAIHEQF
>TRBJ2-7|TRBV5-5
ASSSTTGSYEQY